The text below deals with one T cell receptor beta chain. Antigen specificity is unknown. This specimen belongs to a study of shared clonotypes between healthy human individuals. General observations from the study: Clonotypes which were not shared had lower generation probabilities than clonotypes that all four donors shared.

Germline V CDR1 and CDR2: LGHNA, YNFKEQ. CDR3 length equals 19 residues. After removal of 3 bases from V and 3 bases from J, the junction contained 12 bases not matched to a gene. Deep-level assay runs were performed. Profiling relied on immunoSEQ multiplex PCR, and the TCRdb table lists in-frame clones only, not all of them. The sample records roughly 2 million clones, 90% to 95% being singletons. Sequenced material: naive CD4+ T cells sorted from blood. Documented subset: CD45RA+ positively selected. This TCR was sampled from a man younger than 30 in good health. This chain uses TRBV4-2 with TRBJ2-2; the match to TRBD2 covers 11 bases. CDR3 sequence (DNA): TGTGCCAGCAGCCACCAGGGGCCCCAACTAGCGGGGGACACCGGGGAGCTGTTTTTT. This sequence encodes CASSHQGPQLAGDTGELFF.